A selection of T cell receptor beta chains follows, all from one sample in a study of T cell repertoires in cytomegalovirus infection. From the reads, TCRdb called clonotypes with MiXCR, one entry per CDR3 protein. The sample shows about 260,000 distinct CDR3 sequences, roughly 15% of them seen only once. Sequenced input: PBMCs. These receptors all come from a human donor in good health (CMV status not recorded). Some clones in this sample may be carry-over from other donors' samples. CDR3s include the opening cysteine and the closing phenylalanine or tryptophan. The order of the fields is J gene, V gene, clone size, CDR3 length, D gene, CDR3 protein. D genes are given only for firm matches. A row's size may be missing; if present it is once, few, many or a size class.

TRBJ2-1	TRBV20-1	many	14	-	CSARPTSSYNEQFF
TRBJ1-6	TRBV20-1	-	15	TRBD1	CSALGTDSLGSPLHF
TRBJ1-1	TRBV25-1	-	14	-	CASSESGGHTEAFF
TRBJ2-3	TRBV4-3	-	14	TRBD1	CASSHGQGTDTQYF
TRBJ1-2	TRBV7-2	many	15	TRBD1	CASRPTGGDSYGYTF
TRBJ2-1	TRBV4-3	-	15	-	CASSQEVGFAGKQFF
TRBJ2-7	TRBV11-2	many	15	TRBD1	CASSFRQGYTYEQYF
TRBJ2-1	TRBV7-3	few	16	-	CASSQSRGPPYNEQFF
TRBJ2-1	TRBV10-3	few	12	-	CAISPSTREQFF
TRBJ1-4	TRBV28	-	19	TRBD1	CASSFTGDRRGRTNEKLFF
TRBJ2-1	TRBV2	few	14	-	CASLSSGQNNEQFF
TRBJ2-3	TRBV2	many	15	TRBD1	CASRRQGPYTDTQYF
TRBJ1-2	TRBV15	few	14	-	CATSRDYGGDGYTF
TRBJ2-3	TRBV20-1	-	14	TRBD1	CSATGTAYTDTQYF
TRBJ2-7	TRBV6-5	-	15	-	CASSPGGDMLYEQYF
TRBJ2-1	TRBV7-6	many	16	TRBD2	CASSLVTSGSGNEQFF
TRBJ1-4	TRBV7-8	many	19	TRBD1	CASSLGQTGRFGTNEKLFF
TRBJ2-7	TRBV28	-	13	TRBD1	CASTGTGPYEQYF
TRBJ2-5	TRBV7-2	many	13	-	CASRRPPQETQYF
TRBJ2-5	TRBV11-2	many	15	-	CASSLSGRQRETQYF
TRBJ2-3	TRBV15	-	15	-	CATSSELASTDTQYF
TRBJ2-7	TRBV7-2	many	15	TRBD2	CASSPGLRGAGEQYF
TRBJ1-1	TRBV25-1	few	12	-	CASRGGVTEAFF
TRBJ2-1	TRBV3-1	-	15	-	CASSQSLWSYNEQFF
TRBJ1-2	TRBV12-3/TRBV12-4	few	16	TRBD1	CASSFHPGQVGDGYTF
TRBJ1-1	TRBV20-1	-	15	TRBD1	CSTRRQGAKSTEAFF
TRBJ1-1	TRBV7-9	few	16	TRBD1	CASSGDRARMNTEAFF
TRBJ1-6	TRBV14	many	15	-	CASSQGSSSFSPLHF
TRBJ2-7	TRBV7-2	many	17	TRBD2	CASSLAMSPAGGPGQYF
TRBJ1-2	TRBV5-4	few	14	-	CASSLTGPTYGYTF
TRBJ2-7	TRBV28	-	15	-	CASSLSDAGSWEQYF
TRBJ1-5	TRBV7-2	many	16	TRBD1	CASTAPGQGVNQPQHF
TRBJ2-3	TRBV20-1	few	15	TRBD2	CSARDRTRLADTQYF
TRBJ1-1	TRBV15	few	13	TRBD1	CATSRGQGTEAFF
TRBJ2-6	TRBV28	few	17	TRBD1	CASSEPGQGDGANVLTF
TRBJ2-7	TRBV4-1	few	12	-	CASSQVGHEQYF
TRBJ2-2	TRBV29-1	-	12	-	CSVGAGRGELFF
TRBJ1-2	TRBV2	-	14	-	CASSDRRKLYGYTF
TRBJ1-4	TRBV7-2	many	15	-	CASSTRQPPGEKLFF
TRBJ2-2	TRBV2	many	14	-	CASSATGNTGELFF
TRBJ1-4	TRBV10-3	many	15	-	CAISTGIGTNEKLFF
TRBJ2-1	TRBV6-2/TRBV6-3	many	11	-	CATLSVNEQFF
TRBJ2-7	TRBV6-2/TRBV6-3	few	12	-	CASSSGVLEQYF
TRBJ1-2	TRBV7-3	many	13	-	CASSSGPVDGYTF
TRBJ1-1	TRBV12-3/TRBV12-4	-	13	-	CASTYRRGLEAFF
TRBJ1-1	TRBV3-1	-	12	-	CASSAGMGEAFF
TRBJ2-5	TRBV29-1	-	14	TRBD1	CSATPTGGLETQYF
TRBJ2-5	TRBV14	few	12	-	CASSQVRETQYF
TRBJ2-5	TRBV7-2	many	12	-	CASSLDVETQYF
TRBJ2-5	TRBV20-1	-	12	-	CSARVTLETQYF
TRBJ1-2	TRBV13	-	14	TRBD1	CASSPYRGVYGYTF
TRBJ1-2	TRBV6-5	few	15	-	CASSYSGTPVYGYTF
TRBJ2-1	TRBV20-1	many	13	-	CSANRGNGNEQFF
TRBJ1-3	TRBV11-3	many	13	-	CASSWGPGNTIYF
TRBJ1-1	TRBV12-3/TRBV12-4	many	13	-	CASSLGGIAEAFF
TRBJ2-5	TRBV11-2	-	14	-	CASSLAVYSFGQYF
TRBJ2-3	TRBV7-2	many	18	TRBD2	CASSQWGLAGGPTDTQYF
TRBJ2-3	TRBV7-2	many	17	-	CASSTPTGRDRTDTQYF
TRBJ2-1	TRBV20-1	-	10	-	CSAYHGEQFF